Below, 11 T cell receptor beta chains from the same sample are listed, as sequenced in a study of T-cell reconstitution after alpha-beta-depleted transplantation in children. Unique molecular identifiers were built into the TCRbeta library. TCRdb recomputed calls from the PCR reads with MiXCR, one row per CDR3 protein. The sample holds fewer than 500,000 distinct CDR3 sequences, about 40% seen once. This specimen consisted of PBMCs, obtained before TCRalphabeta/CD19-depleted stem cell transplant. The receptors here all came from a girl aged 2-9 years with aplastic anemia, due to receive a stem cell transplant.

The rearrangement uses TRBV10-2 and TRBJ2-1, with D perhaps matching TRBD2 (5 bases). CDR3 length: 15 residues. Looked up from germline, CDR1 is WSHSY and CDR2 is SAAADI. Trimming removed 5 bases at V and 5 bases at J, with 16 bases between. DNA for the CDR3: TGCGCCAGCAGTTGGATCGGGATTCGGGACAATGAGCAGTTCTTC. Translated: CASSWIGIRDNEQFF.

CDR3 bases: TGCGCCAGCAGCTTGGCGCTGGAGTTGGTCTACGAGCAGTACTTC. Translated, it gives CASSLALELVYEQYF. The chain has TRBV5-1 and TRBJ2-7; no definite D call. The CDR3 has 15 amino acids. With 0 bases removed from V and 3 bases from J, the gap between germline ends came to 13 bases. CDR1 SGHRS and CDR2 YFSETQ come from the germline V gene. Full variable domain (remainder filled in from reference TRBV5-1 and TRBJ2-7): KAGVTQTPRYLIKTRGQQVTLSCSPISGHRSVSWYQQTPGQGLQFLFEYFSETQRNKGNFPGRFSGRQFSNSRSEMNVSTLELGDSALYLCASSLALELVYEQYFGPGTRLTVT.

In regard to this clonotype: An end of the junction does not agree with germline; a read error may underlie this. The CDR3 bases are TGCGCCAGCAGCTCTGACATGTCCGGGGCCAATGTCCTGACTTTC. This codes for CASSSDMSGANVLTF. The gene calls are TRBV5-1 and TRBJ2-6; D tentatively fits TRBD1 or TRBD2 (5 bases each). Germline values: CDR1 SGHRS, CDR2 YFSETQ. The CDR3 is 15 amino acids.

This clonotype has a handful of counts. This sequence joins TRBV11-1 and TRBJ1-1; tentatively, D is TRBD1 (6 bases). CDR3 length equals 18 residues. Germline loops: CDR1 SGHAT, CDR2 FQDESV (reference sequence). V lost 3 bases to trimming and J lost 4 bases, with 24 bases between them. The DNA for the CDR3 is TGTGCCAGCAGCTTGCCGGGCCAGGGGACGGGCAGCAGCACTGAAGCTTTCTTT. Its protein product is CASSLPGQGTGSSTEAFF.

The rearrangement uses TRBV7-9 and TRBJ2-5; TRBD2 matches 8 bases. V shed 4 bases, J shed 2 bases, and the junction held 12 bases outside the gene matches. The CDR3 runs 17 residues. CDR1 is SEHNR, CDR2 FQNEAQ, per germline (reference sequence). The CDR3 sequence: CASSSPVTGGPQETQYF. For the CDR3, the DNA is TGTGCCAGCAGCTCCCCCGTAACGGGAGGGCCACAAGAGACCCAGTACTTC.

This clonotype showed up many times. The V gene is TRBV5-1, the J gene TRBJ2-1, with 9 bases matching TRBD2. The V gene end was trimmed by 0 bases and the J gene end by 2 bases; junction bases not matched to a gene: 9. CDR1 and CDR2 from the germline V gene are SGHRS and YFSETQ. CDR3 length: 18 residues. This chain's CDR3 is CASSLGLAGSPAYNEQFF. CDR3 sequence (DNA): TGCGCCAGCAGCTTGGGCCTAGCGGGATCCCCCGCCTACAATGAGCAGTTCTTC.

This clonotype was seen only a few times. The V and J genes are TRBV20-1 and TRBJ2-7; D gene ambiguous. Germline V gene data show CDR1 as DFQATT and CDR2 as SNEGSKA (reference sequence). The V and J ends lost 6 bases and 1 base respectively, with 16 bases between them. There are 14 residues in the CDR3. The CDR3 spells CSADTALRSYEQYF. In DNA, the CDR3 is TGCAGTGCGGATACAGCTCTCCGGTCCTACGAGCAGTACTTC.

This chain links TRBV7-2 with TRBJ1-5; 7 bases agree with TRBD1. Germline CDR1 reads SGHTA; CDR2 reads FQGNSA. Trimming removed 4 bases from V and 7 bases from J; junction bases left unmatched: 10. The CDR3 is made up of 15 amino acids. CDR3 nucleotides: TGTGCCAGCAGCTCGCGAACAGGGGTGGGACAGCCCCAGCATTTT. Translation: CASSSRTGVGQPQHF.

This clonotype was detected only a few times. The V and J genes are TRBV5-1 and TRBJ2-1, with 9 bases lining up with TRBD1. Per germline, CDR1 SGHRS and CDR2 YFSETQ. V lost 3 bases to trimming and J lost 7 bases; unmatched junction nucleotides: 5. CDR3 length: 14 residues. This CDR3 reads CASSWGDRVNEQFF. CDR3 DNA sequence: TGCGCCAGCAGCTGGGGGGACAGGGTGAATGAGCAGTTCTTC.

This clonotype has just a few counts. A much larger clone is a single base away; this may be a read error. The gene calls are TRBV7-9 and TRBJ2-1; D unclear. V was shortened by 5 bases and J by 0 bases, with 11 bases between the two germline ends. The CDR3 is made up of 15 amino acids. CDR1 and CDR2 (germline): SEHNR, FQNEAQ (reference sequence). The CDR3 sequence: CASSPLESSYNEQFF. CDR3 nucleotides: TGTGCCAGCAGCCCGCTAGAGAGCTCCTACAATGAGCAGTTCTTC. Supplemented by reference TRBV7-9 and TRBJ2-1, the full variable domain reads DTGVSQNPRHKITKRGQNVTFRCDPISEHNRLYWYRQTLGQGPEFLTYFQNEAQLEKSRLLSDRFSAERPKGSFSTLEIQRTEQGDSAMYLCASSPLESSYNEQFFGPGTRLTVL.

This clonotype was recorded only once. The chain employs TRBV4-2 and TRBJ2-3; 8 nucleotides align to TRBD2. The V and J ends lost 0 bases and 2 bases, in that order; junction bases with no gene match: 7. Germline loops: CDR1 LGHNA, CDR2 YNFKEQ. This CDR3 is 17 amino acids long. The CDR3 loop is CASSQDPRREDTDTQYF. The CDR3 DNA is TGTGCCAGCAGCCAAGATCCTCGGCGGGAGGACACAGATACGCAGTATTTT.